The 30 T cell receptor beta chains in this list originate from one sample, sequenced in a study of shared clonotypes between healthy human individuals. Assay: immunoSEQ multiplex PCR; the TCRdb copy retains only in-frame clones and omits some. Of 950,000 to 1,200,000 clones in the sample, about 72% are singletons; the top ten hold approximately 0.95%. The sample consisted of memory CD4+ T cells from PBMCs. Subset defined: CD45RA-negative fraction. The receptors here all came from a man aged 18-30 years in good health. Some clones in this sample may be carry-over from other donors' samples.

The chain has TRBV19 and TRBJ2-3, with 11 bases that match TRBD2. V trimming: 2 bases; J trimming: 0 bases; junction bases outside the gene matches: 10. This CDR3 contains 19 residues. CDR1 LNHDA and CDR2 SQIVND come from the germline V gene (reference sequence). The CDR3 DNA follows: TGTGCCAGTAGTATACCGATAGCGGGAGGGAGAGAGAGCACAGATACGCAGTATTTT. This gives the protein CASSIPIAGGRESTDTQYF. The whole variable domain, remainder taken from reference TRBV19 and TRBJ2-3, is DGGITQSPKYLFRKEGQNVTLSCEQNLNHDAMYWYRQDPGQGLRLIYYSQIVNDFQKGDIAEGYSVSREKKESFPLTVTSAQKNPTAFYLCASSIPIAGGRESTDTQYFGPGTRLTVL.

The CDR3 bases are TGTGCCAGCAGTGGGACAGATCTGCCCGTTGGGGCTTTCTTT. This encodes CASSGTDLPVGAFF. V gene TRBV6-6 combines with J gene TRBJ1-1, with 7 positions matching TRBD1. Germline assignment: CDR1 MNHNY and CDR2 SVGAGI (reference sequence). V shed 5 bases and J 11 bases; nucleotides not matched to a gene: 14. This CDR3 region has 14 residues.

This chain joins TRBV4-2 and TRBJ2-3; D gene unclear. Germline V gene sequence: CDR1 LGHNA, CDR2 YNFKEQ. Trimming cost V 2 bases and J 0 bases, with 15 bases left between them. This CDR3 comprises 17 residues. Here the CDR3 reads CASSQRNRLSSTDTQYF. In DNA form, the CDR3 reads TGTGCCAGCAGCCAAAGGAACCGCTTATCTAGCACAGATACGCAGTATTTT.

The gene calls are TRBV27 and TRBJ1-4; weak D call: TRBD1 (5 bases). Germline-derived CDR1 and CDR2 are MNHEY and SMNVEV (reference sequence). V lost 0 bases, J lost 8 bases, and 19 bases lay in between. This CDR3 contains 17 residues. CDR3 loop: CASSLSGSGGWSEKLFF. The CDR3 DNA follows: TGTGCCAGCAGTTTATCCGGGTCTGGGGGGTGGTCGGAAAAACTGTTTTTT.

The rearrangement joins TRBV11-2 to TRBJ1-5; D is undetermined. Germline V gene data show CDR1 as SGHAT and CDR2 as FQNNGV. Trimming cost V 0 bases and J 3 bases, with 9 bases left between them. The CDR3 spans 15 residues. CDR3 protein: CASSLDGEFNQPQHF. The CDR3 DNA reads TGTGCCAGCAGCTTAGATGGGGAGTTCAATCAGCCCCAGCATTTT.

CDR3 amino acids: CASSPLREGRETQYF. In DNA, the CDR3 is TGTGCCAGCAGCCCCTTAAGGGAGGGTCGAGAGACCCAGTACTTC. The chain employs TRBV7-2 and TRBJ2-5, with 7 bases matching TRBD2. V gave up 5 bases and J gave up 4 bases; unmatched junction bases: 10. Germline CDR1 and CDR2: SGHTA and FQGNSA. CDR3 length: 15 residues. The variable domain in full, with the rest retrieved from reference TRBV7-2 and TRBJ2-5, is GAGVSQSPSNKVTEKGKDVELRCDPISGHTALYWYRQSLGQGLEFLIYFQGNSAPDKSGLPSDRFSAERTGGSVSTLTIQRTQQEDSAVYLCASSPLREGRETQYFGPGTRLLVL.

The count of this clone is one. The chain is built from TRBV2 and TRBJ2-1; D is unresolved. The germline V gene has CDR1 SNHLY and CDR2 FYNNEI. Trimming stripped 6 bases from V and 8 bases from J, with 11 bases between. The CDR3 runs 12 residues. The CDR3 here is CASSPTLDEQFF. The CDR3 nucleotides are TGTGCCAGCAGCCCAACCCTGGATGAGCAGTTCTTC.

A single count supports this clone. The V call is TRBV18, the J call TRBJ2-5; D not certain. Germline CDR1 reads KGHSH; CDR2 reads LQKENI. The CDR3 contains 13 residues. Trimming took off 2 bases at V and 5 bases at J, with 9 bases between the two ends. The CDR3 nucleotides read TGTGCCAGCTCACCAGAAAGGGCGGAGACCCAGTACTTC. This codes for CASSPERAETQYF.

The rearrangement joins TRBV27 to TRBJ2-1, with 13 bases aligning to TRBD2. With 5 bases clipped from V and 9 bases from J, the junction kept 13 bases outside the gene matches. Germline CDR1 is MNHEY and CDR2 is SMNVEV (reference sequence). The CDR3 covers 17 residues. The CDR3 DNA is TGTGCCAGCAGTCCATCACGGACTAGCGGGAGTAGGGGTGAGCAGTTCTTC. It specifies CASSPSRTSGSRGEQFF.

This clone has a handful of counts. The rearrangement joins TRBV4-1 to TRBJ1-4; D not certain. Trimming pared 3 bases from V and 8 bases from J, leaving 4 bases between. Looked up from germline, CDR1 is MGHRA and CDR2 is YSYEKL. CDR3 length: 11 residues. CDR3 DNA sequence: TGCGCCAGCAGCCAGAACGAAAAACTGTTTTTT. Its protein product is CASSQNEKLFF.

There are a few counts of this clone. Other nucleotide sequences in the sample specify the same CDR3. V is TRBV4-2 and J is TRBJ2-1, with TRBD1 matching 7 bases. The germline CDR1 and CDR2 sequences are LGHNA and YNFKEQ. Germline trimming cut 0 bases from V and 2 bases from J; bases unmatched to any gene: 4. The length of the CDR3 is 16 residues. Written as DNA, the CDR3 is TGTGCCAGCAGCCAAGACAGGGACAGAGCCTACAATGAGCAGTTCTTC. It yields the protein CASSQDRDRAYNEQFF.

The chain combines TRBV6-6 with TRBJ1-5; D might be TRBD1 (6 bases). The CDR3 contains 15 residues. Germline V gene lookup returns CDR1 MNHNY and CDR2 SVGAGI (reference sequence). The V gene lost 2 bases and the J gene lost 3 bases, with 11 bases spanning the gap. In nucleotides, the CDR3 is TGTGCCAGCAGTTACGGGGGGGCCAACAATCAGCCCCAGCATTTT. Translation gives CASSYGGANNQPQHF.

This chain's CDR3 is CASSLGGGYGYTF. DNA of the CDR3: TGTGCCAGCAGTTTAGGGGGTGGCTATGGCTACACCTTC. V usage is TRBV6-6 and J usage is TRBJ1-2; TRBD1 might be the D (6 bases). CDR1 is MNHNY and CDR2 is SVGAGI in the germline V gene (reference sequence). The V and J ends lost 4 bases and 4 bases respectively, with 10 bases between them. This CDR3 has 13 amino acids.

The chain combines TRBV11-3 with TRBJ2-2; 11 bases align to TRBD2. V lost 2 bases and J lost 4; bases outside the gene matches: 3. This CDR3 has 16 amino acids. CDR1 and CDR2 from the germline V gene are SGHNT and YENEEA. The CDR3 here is CASSLTLAGATGELFF. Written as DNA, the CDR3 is TGTGCCAGCAGCTTAACACTAGCGGGGGCCACCGGGGAGCTGTTTTTT.

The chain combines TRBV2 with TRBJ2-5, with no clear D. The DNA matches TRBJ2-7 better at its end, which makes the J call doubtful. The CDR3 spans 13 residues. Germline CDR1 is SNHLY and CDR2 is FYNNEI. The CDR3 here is CASSDGFSYEQYF. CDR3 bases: TGTGCCAGCAGTGATGGTTTTTCCTACGAGCAGTACTTC.

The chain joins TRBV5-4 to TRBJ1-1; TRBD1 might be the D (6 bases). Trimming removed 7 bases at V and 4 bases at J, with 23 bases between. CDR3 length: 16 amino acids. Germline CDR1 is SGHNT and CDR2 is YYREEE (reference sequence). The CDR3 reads CASSPSRLGGGTEAFF. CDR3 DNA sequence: TGTGCCAGCTCCCCTTCGCGTTTAGGGGGGGGCACTGAAGCTTTCTTT.

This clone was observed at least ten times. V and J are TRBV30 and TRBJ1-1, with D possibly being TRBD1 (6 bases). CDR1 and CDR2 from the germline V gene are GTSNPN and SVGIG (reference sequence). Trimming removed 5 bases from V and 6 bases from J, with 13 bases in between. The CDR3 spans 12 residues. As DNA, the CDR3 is TGTGCCTGGTCCTGGGGGGCCGCTGAAGCTTTCTTT. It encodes CAWSWGAAEAFF.

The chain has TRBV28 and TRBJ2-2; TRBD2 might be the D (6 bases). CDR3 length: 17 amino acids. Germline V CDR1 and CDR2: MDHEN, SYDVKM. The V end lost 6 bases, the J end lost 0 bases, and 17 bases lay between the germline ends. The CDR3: CASSDISGPTNTGELFF. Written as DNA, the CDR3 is TGTGCCAGCAGCGACATTAGCGGCCCGACGAACACCGGGGAGCTGTTTTTT.

CDR3 sequence reads: CASSPDRLQPQHF. CDR3 bases: TGTGCCAGTAGTCCGGACCGATTACAGCCCCAGCATTTT. The J gene is TRBJ1-5, the V gene TRBV19; unclear D gene. CDR1 LNHDA and CDR2 SQIVND come from the germline V gene (reference sequence). The CDR3 length is 13 residues. Trimming cost V 5 bases and J 7 bases, with 12 bases left between them.

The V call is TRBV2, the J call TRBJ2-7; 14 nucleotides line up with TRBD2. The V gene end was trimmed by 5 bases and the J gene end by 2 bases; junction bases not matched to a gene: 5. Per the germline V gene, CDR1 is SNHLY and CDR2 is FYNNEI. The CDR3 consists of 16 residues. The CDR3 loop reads CASSPGLAGGPYEQYF. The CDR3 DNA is TGTGCCAGCAGTCCCGGACTAGCGGGAGGCCCCTACGAGCAGTACTTC.

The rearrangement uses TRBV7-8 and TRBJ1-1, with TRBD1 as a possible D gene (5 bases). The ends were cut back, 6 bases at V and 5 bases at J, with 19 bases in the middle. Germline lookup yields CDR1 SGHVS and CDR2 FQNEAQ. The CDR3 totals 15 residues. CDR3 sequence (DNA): TGTGCCAGCAGGTTATTCGGGGGGATTGGGACTGAAGCTTTCTTT. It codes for CASRLFGGIGTEAFF.

The CDR3 DNA sequence: TGTGCCAGCAGCCAGGGGGCGGACACTGAAGCTTTCTTT. Its protein product is CASSQGADTEAFF. The V gene is TRBV7-3, the J gene TRBJ1-1, with 8 bases lining up with TRBD1. V dropped 5 bases and J dropped 3; count of bases not matched to a gene: 2. The germline V gene encodes CDR1 SGHTA and CDR2 FQGTGA. The CDR3 consists of 13 residues.

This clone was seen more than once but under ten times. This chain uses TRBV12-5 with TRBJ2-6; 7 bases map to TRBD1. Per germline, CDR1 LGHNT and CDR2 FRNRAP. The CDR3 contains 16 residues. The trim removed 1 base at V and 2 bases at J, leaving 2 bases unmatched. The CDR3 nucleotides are TGTGCTAGTGGTTTGGAAGGGGGCCCTGGGGCCAACGTCCTGACTTTC. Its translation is CASGLEGGPGANVLTF.

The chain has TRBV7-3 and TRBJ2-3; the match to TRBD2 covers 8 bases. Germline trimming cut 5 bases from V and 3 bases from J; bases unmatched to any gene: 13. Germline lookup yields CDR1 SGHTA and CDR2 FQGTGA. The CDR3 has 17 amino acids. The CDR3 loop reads CASSPLDGRAGTDTQYF. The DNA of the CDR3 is TGTGCCAGCAGCCCCCTTGACGGGAGGGCCGGGACAGATACGCAGTATTTT.

The CDR3 reads CASSLDRGLSYGYTF. In DNA form, the CDR3 reads TGTGCCAGCAGCTTAGACAGGGGGCTGAGCTATGGCTACACCTTC. The chain links TRBV5-4 to TRBJ1-2; 10 bases match TRBD1. The CDR3 is made up of 15 amino acids. J gave up 4 bases and V 2 bases, and 5 bases lay outside the gene matches. Germline CDR1 is SGHNT and CDR2 is YYREEE (reference sequence).

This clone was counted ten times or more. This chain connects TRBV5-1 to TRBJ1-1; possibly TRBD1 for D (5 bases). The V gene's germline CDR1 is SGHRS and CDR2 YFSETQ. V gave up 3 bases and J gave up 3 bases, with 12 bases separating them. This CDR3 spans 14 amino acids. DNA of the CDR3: TGCGCCAGCAGCTGGGCTGGGACGGACACTGAAGCTTTCTTT. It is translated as CASSWAGTDTEAFF.

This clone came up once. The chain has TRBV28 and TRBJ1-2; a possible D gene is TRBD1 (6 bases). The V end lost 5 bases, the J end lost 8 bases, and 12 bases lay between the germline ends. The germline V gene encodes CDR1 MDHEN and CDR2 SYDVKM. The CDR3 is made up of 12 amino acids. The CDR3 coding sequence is TGTGCCAGCAGTCGCCCGCAGGGGGGCTACACCTTC. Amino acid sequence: CASSRPQGGYTF.

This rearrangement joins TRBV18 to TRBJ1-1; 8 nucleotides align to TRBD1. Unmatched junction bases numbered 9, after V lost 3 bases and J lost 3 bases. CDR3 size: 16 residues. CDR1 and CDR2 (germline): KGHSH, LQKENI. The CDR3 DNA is TGTGCCAGCTCACCCGTGGACAGGGCTCCCTACACTGAAGCTTTCTTT. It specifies CASSPVDRAPYTEAFF.

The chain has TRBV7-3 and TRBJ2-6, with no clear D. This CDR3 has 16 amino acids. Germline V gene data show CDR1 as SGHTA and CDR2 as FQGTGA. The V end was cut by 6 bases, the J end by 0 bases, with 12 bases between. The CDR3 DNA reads TGTGCCAGCAGGAAGGACCACTTCTCTGGGGCCAACGTCCTGACTTTC. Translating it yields CASRKDHFSGANVLTF. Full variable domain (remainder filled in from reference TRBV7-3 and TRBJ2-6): GAGVSQTPSNKVTEKGKYVELRCDPISGHTALYWYRQSLGQGPEFLIYFQGTGAADDSGLPNDRFFAVRPEGSVSTLKIQRTERGDSAVYLCASRKDHFSGANVLTFGAGSRLTVL.

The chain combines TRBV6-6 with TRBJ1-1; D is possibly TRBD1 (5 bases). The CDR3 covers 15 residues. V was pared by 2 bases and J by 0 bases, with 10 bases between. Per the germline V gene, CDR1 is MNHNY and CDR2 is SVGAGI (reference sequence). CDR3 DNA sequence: TGTGCCAGCAGTTACGATGGCAGGGTGAACACTGAAGCTTTCTTT. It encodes CASSYDGRVNTEAFF.